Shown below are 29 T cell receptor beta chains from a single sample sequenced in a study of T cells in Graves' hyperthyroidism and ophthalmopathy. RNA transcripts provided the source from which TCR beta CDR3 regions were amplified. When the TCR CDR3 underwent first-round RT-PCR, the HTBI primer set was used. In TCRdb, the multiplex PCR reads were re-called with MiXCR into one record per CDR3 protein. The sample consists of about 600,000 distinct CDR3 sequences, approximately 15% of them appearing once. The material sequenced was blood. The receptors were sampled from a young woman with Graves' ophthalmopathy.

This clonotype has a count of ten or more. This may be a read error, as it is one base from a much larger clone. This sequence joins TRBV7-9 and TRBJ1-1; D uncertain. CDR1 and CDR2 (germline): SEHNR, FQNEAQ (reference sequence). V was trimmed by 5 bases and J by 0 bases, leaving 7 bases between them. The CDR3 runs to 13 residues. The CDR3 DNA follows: TGTGCCAGCAGCCCGGAGTTGAACACTGAAGCTTTCTTT. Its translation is CASSPELNTEAFF.

The CDR3 region is CATSSGANYEQYF. CDR3 DNA sequence: TGTGCCACCTCTAGCGGGGCGAACTACGAGCAGTACTTC. V is TRBV19 and J is TRBJ2-7, with 9 bases identical to TRBD2. CDR1 is LNHDA, CDR2 SQIVND, per germline (reference sequence). J lost 3 bases, V lost 10 bases, and 7 bases had no gene match. CDR3 size: 13 residues.

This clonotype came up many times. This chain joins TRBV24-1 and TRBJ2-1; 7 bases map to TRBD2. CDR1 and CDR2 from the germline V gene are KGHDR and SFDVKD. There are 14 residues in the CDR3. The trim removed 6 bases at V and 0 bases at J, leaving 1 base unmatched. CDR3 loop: CATSIAGSYNEQFF. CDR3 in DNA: TGTGCCACCAGTATAGCGGGCTCCTACAATGAGCAGTTCTTC.

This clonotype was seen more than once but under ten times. In nucleotides, the CDR3 is TGTGCCAGTAACCCGGCGGAGGCGGGCTATGGCTACACCTTC. Encoded protein: CASNPAEAGYGYTF. This chain uses TRBV19 with TRBJ1-2; no reliable D call. This CDR3 region has 14 residues. CDR1 is LNHDA and CDR2 is SQIVND in the germline V gene (reference sequence). Deletions cut 7 bases from V and 4 bases from J, with 16 bases between.

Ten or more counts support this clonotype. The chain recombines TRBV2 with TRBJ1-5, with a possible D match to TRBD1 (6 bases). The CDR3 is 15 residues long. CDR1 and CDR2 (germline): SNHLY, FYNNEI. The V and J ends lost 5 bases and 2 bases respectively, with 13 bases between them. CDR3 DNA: TGTGCCAGCAGTCCGTCCCAGGGGCGCAATCAGCCCCAGCATTTT. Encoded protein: CASSPSQGRNQPQHF.

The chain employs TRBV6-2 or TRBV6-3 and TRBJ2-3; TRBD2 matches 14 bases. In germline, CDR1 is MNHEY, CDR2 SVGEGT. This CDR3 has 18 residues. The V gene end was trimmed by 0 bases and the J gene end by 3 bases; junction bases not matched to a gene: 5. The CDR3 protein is CASSYSGTSGSLTDTQYF. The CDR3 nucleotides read TGTGCCAGCAGTTACTCCGGGACTAGCGGGAGTTTAACAGATACGCAGTATTTT.

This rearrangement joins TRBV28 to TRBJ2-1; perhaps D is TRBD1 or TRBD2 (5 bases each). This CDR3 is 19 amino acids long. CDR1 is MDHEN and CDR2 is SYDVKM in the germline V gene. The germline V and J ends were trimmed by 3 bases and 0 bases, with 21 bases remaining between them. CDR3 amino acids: CASSFPRFRRGDSYNEQFF. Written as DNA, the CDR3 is TGTGCCAGCAGTTTCCCCAGGTTTAGACGGGGCGACTCCTACAATGAGCAGTTCTTC.

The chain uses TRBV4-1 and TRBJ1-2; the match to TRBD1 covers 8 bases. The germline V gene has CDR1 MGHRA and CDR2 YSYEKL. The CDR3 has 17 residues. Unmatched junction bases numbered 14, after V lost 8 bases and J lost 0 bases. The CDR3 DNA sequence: TGCGCCAGCTCCCGAACGTTCCGGACAGGGCCTAACTATGGCTACACCTTC. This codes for CASSRTFRTGPNYGYTF.

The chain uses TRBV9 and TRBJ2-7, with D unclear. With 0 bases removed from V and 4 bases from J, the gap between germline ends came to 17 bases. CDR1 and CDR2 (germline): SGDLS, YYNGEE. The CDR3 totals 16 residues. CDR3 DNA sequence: TGTGCCAGCAGCGTAGGCTTGGGTTCACCCCTTTACGAGCAGTACTTC. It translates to CASSVGLGSPLYEQYF.

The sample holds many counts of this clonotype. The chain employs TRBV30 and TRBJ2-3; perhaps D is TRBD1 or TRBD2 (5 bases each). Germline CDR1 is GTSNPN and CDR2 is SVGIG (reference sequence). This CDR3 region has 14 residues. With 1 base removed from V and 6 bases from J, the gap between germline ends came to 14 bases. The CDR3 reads CAWSAGPTLDTQYF. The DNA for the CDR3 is TGTGCCTGGAGTGCGGGACCCACGCTGGATACGCAGTATTTT. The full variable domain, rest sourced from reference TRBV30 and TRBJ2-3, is SQTIHQWPATLVQPVGSPLSLECTVEGTSNPNLYWYRQAAGRGLQLLFYSVGIGQISSEVPQNLSASRPQDRQFILSSKKLLLSDSGFYLCAWSAGPTLDTQYFGPGTRLTVL.

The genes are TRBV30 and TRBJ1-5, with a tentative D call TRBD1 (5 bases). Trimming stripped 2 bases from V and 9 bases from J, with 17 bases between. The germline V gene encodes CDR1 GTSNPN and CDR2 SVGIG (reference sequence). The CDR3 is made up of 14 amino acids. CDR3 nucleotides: TGTGCCTGGAGTATTGACAGTTGCCTGGGGCCCCAGCATTTT. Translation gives CAWSIDSCLGPQHF.

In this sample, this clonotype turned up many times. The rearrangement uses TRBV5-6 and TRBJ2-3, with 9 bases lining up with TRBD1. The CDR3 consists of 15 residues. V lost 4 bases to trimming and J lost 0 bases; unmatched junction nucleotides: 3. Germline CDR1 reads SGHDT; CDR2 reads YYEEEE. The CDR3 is CASSAGTGSTDTQYF. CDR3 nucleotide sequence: TGTGCCAGCAGCGCCGGGACAGGGAGCACAGATACGCAGTATTTT.

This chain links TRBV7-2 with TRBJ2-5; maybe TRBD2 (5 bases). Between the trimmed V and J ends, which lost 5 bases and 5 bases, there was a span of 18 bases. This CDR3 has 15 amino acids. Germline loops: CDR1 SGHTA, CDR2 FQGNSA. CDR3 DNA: TGTGCCAGCAGCCAAGATATACTGGGAGAGGAGACCCAGTACTTC. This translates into CASSQDILGEETQYF. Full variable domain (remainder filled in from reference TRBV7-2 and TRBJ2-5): GAGVSQSPSNKVTEKGKDVELRCDPISGHTALYWYRQSLGQGLEFLIYFQGNSAPDKSGLPSDRFSAERTGGSVSTLTIQRTQQEDSAVYLCASSQDILGEETQYFGPGTRLLVL.

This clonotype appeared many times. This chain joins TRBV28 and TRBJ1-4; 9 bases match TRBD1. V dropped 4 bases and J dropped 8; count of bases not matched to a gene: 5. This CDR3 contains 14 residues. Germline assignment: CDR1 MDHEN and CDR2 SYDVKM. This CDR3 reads CASSSGDRAEKLFF. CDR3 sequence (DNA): TGTGCCAGCAGTTCGGGGGACAGGGCCGAAAAACTGTTTTTT.

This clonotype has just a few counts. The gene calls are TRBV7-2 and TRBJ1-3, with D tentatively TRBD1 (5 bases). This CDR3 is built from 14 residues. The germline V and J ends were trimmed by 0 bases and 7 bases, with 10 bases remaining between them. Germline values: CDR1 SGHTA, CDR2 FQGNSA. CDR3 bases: TGTGCCAGCAGCTTAGCCCAGGGTTTGAACACCATATATTTT. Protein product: CASSLAQGLNTIYF.

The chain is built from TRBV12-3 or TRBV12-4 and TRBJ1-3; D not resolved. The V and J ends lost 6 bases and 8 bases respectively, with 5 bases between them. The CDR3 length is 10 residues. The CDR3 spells CASSDHTIYF. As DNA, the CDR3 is TGTGCCAGCAGCGATCACACCATATATTTT.

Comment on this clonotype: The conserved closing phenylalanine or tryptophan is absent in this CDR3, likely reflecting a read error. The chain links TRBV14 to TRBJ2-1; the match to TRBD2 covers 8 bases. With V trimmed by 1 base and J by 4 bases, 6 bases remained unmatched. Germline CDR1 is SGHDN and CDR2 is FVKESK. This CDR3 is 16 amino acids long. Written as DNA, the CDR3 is TGTGCCAGCAGCCAAGTTACCGGGGGGGCGTACAATGAGCAGTTCCTC. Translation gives CASSQVTGGAYNEQFL.

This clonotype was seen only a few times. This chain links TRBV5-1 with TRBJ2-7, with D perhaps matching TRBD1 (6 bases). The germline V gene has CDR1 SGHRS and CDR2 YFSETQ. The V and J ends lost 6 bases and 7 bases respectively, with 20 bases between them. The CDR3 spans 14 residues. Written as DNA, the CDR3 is TGCGCCAGCATAATCGAGCCAGGGGTAAGGGAGCAGTACTTC. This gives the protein CASIIEPGVREQYF. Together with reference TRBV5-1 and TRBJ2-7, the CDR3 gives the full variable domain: KAGVTQTPRYLIKTRGQQVTLSCSPISGHRSVSWYQQTPGQGLQFLFEYFSETQRNKGNFPGRFSGRQFSNSRSEMNVSTLELGDSALYLCASIIEPGVREQYFGPGTRLTVT.

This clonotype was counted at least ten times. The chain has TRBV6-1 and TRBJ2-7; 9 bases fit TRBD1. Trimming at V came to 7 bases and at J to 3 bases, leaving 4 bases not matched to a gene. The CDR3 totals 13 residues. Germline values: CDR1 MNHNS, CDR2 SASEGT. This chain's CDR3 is CASKGTGLYEQYF. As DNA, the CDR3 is TGTGCCAGCAAGGGGACAGGGCTCTACGAGCAGTACTTC.

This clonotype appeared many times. The CDR3 nucleotides are TGTGCCAGCAGCTCGACCCTCGACGAGCAGTACTTC. Translated: CASSSTLDEQYF. The rearrangement uses TRBV6-1 and TRBJ2-7; unclear D gene. CDR1 and CDR2 (germline): MNHNS, SASEGT. CDR3 length equals 12 residues. The V and J ends lost 6 bases and 5 bases respectively, with 11 bases between them.

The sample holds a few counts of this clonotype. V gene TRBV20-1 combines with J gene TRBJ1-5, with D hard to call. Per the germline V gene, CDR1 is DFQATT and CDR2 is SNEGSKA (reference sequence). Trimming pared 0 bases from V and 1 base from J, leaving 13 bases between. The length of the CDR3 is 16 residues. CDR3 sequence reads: CSARDQRDTSNQPQHF. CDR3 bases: TGCAGTGCTAGAGATCAAAGAGACACAAGCAATCAGCCCCAGCATTTT.

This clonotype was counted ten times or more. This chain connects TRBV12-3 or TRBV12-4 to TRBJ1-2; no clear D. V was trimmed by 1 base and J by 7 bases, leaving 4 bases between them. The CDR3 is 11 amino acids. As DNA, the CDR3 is TGTGCCAGCAGTTTAGGTGCTGGCTACACCTTC. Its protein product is CASSLGAGYTF.

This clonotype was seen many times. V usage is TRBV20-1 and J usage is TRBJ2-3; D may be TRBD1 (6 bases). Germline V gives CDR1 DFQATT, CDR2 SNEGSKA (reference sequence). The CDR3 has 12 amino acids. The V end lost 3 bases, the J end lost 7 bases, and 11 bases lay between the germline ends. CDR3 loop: CSASLDSHTQYF. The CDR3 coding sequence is TGCAGTGCTAGTTTGGACAGCCATACGCAGTATTTT.

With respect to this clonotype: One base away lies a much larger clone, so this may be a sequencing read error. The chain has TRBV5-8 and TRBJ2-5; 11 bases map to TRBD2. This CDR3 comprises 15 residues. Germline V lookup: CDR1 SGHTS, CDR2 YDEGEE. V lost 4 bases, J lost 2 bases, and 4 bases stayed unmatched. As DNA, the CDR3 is TGTGCCAGCAGCCGGGGACTAGCGGAGCAAGAGACCCAGTACTTC. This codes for CASSRGLAEQETQYF.

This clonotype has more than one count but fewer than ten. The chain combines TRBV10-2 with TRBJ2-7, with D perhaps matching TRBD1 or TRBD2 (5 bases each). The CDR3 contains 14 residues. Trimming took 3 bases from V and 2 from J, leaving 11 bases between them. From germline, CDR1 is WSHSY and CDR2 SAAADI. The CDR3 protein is CASSELRETYEQYF. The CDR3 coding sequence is TGCGCCAGCAGTGAACTCAGGGAGACCTACGAGCAGTACTTC.

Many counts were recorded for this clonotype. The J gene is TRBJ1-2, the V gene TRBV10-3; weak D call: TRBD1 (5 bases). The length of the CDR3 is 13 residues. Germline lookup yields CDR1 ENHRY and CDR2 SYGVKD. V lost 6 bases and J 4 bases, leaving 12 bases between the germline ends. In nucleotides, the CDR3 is TGTGCCATCAGGGCACCAGGGTCCTATGGCTACACCTTC. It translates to CAIRAPGSYGYTF.

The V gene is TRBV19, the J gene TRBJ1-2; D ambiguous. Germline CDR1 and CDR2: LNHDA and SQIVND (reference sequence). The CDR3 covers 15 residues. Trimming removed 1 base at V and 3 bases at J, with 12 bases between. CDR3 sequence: CASSIGRLGDYGYTF. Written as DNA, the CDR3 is TGTGCCAGTAGTATAGGACGACTCGGGGACTATGGCTACACCTTC.

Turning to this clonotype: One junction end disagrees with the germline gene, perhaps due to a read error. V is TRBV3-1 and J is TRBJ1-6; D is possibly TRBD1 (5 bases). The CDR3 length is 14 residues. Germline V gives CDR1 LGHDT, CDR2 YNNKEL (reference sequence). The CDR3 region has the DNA TGTACCAGCGGGTGGGACCCGGCCAATTCACCCCTCCACTTC. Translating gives CTSGWDPANSPLHF.

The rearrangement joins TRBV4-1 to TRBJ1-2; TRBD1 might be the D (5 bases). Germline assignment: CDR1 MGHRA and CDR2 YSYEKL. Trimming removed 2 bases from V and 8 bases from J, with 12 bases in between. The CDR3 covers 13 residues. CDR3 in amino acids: CASSQPAGTGYTF. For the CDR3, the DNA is TGCGCCAGCAGCCAACCGGCAGGGACCGGCTACACCTTC.